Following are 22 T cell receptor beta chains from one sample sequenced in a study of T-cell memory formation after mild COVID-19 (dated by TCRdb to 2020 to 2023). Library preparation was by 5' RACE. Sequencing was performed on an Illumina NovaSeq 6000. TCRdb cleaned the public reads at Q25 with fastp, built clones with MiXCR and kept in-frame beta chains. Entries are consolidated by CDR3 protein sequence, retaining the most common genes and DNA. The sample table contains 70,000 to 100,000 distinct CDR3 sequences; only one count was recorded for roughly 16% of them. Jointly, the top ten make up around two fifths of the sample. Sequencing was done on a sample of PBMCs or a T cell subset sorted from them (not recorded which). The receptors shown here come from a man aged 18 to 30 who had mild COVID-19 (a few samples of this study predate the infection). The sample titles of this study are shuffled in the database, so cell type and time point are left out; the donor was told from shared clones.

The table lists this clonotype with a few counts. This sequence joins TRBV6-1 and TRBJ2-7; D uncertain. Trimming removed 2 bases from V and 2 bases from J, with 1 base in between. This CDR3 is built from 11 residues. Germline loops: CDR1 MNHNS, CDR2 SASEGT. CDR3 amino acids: CASSEPYEQYF. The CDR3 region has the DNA TGTGCCAGCAGTGAACCCTACGAGCAGTACTTC.

The CDR3 DNA reads TGTGCCATCAAGGGACCCTCTAGCACAGATACGCAGTATTTT. Its protein product is CAIKGPSSTDTQYF. The rearrangement uses TRBV10-3 and TRBJ2-3; possibly TRBD1 or TRBD2 for D (5 bases each). CDR1 ENHRY and CDR2 SYGVKD come from the germline V gene. The V gene lost 7 bases and the J gene lost 0 bases, with 11 bases spanning the gap. This CDR3 region has 14 residues.

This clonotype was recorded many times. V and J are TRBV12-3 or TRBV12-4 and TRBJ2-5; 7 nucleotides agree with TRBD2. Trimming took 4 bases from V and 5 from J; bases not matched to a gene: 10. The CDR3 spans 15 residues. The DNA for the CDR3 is TGTGCCAGCAGTTCCCCTAGCGGACCTGCCGAGACCCAGTACTTC. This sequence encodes CASSSPSGPAETQYF.

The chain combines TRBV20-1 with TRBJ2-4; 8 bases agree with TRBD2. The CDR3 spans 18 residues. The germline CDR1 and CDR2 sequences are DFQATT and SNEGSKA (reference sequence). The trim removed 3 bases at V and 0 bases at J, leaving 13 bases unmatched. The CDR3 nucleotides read TGCAGTGCTAGGTGGGGAGGCGGGGGGTACCTAGCCAAAAACATTCAGTACTTC. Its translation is CSARWGGGGYLAKNIQYF.

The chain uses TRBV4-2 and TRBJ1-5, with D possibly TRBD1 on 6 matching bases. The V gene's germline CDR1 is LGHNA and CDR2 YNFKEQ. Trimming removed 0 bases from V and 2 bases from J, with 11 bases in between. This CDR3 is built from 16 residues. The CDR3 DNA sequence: TGTGCCAGCAGCCAAGAAGCCGGGACACGCAATCAGCCCCAGCATTTT. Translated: CASSQEAGTRNQPQHF.

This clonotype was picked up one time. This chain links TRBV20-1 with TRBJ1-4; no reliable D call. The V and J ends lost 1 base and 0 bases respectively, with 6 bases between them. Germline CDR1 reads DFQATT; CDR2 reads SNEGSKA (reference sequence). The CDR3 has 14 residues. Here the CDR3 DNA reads TGCAGTGCTAGAGGGGTGGCAACTAATGAAAAACTGTTTTTT. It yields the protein CSARGVATNEKLFF.

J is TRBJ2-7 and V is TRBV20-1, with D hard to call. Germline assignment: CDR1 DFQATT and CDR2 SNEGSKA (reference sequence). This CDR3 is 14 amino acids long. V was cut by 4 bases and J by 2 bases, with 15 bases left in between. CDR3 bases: TGCAGTGCTATAGGTCAGGAAAACACCTACGAGCAGTACGTC. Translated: CSAIGQENTYEQYV.

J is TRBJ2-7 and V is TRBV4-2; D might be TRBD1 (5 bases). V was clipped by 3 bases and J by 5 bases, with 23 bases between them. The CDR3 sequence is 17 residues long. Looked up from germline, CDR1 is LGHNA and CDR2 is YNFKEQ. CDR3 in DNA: TGTGCCAGCAGCCATGCAGATTGGACACCTCATCCCCACGAGCAGTACGTC. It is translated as CASSHADWTPHPHEQYV.

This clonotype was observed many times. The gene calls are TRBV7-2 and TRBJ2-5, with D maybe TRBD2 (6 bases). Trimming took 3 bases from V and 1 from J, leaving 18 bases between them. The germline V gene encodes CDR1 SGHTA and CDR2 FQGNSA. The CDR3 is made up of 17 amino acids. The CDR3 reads CASSFPLAGPTQETQYF. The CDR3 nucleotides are TGTGCCAGCAGCTTTCCACTCGCGGGGCCAACCCAAGAGACCCAGTACTTC.

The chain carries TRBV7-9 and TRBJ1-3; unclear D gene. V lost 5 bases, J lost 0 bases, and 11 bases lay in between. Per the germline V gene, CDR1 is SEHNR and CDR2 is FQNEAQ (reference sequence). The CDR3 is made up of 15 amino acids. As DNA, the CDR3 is TGTGCCAGCAGCCCCCCACGGTACTCTGGAAACACCATATATTTT. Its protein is CASSPPRYSGNTIYF.

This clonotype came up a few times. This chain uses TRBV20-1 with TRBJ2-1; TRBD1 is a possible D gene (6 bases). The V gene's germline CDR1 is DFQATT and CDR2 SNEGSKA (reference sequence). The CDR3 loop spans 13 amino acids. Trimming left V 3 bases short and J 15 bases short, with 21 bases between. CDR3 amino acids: CSASDNMGPGVFF. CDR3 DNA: TGCAGTGCTAGTGATAACATGGGGCCAGGGGTGTTCTTC.

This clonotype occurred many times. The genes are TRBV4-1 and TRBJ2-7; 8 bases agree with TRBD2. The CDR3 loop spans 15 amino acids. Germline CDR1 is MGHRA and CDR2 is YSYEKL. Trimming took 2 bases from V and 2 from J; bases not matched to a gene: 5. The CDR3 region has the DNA TGCGCCAGCAGCCAATCCGGGGGGGCCGCCTACGAGCAGTACTTC. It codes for CASSQSGGAAYEQYF.

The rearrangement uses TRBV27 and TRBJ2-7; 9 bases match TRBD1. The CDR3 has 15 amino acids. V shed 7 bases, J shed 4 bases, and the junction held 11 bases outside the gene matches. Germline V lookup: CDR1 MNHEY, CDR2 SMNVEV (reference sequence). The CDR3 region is CASKPLGTGRYEQYF. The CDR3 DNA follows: TGTGCCAGCAAACCCCTGGGGACAGGGAGATACGAGCAGTACTTC.

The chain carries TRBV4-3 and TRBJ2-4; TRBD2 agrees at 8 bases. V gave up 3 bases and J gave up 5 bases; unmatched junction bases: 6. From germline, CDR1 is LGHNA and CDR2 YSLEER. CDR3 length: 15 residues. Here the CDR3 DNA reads TGCGCCAGCAGCCAGGGACTAGGGGGGGAAAACATTCAGTACTTC. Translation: CASSQGLGGENIQYF.

The CDR3 nucleotides read TGCGCCAGCAGCCAAGAGCTGGGGACAGGGAATTCACCCCTCCACTTT. It yields the protein CASSQELGTGNSPLHF. V gene TRBV4-3 combines with J gene TRBJ1-6; TRBD1 matches at 9 bases. V was pared by 0 bases and J by 7 bases, with 4 bases of the junction left unmatched. Per the germline V gene, CDR1 is LGHNA and CDR2 is YSLEER. The CDR3 is 16 amino acids.

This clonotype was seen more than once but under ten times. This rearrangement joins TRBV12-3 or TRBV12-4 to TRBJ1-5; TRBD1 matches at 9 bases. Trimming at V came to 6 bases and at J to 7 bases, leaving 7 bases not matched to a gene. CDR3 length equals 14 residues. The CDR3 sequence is CASRHRGLEQPQHF. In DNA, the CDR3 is TGTGCCAGCAGACACAGGGGGCTGGAACAGCCCCAGCATTTT.

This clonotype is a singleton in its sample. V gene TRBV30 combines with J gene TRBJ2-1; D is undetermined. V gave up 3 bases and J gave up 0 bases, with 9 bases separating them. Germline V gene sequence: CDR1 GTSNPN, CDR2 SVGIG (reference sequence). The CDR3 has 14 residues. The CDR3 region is CAWSTQSSYNEQFF. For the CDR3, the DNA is TGTGCCTGGAGCACCCAGAGCTCCTACAATGAGCAGTTCTTC.

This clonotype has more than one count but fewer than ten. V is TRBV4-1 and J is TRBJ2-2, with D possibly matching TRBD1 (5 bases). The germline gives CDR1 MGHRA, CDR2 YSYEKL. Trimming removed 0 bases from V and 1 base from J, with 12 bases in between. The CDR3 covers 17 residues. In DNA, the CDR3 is TGCGCCAGCAGCCAAGACATTCGGACACTGAACACCGGGGAGCTGTTTTTT. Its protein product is CASSQDIRTLNTGELFF.

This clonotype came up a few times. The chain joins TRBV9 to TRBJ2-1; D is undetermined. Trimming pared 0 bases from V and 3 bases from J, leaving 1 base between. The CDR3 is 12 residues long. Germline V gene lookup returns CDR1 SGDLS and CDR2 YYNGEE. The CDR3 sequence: CASSVVYNEQFF. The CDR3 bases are TGTGCCAGCAGCGTAGTCTACAATGAGCAGTTCTTC.

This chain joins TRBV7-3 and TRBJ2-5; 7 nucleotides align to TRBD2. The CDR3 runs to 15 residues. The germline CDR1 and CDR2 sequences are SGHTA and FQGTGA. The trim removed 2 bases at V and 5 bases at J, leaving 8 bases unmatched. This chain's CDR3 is CASSLAGVPQETQYF. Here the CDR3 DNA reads TGTGCCAGCAGCTTAGCGGGGGTCCCTCAGGAGACCCAGTACTTC. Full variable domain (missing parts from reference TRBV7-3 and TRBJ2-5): GAGVSQTPSNKVTEKGKYVELRCDPISGHTALYWYRQSLGQGPEFLIYFQGTGAADDSGLPNDRFFAVRPEGSVSTLKIQRTERGDSAVYLCASSLAGVPQETQYFGPGTRLLVL.

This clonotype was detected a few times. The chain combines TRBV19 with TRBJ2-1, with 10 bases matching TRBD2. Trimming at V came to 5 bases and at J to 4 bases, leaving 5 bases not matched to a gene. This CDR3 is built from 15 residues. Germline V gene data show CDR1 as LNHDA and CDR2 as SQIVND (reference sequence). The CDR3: CASSVTSGEYNEQFF. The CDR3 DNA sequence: TGTGCCAGTAGTGTTACTAGCGGGGAATACAATGAGCAGTTCTTC.

The DNA of the CDR3 is TGTGCCAGCAGCCCCCGGGTAGCCCGCACAGATACGCAGTATTTT. Protein: CASSPRVARTDTQYF. V is TRBV7-2 and J is TRBJ2-3; D gene ambiguous. Per germline, CDR1 SGHTA and CDR2 FQGNSA. There are 15 residues in the CDR3. Trimming pared 5 bases from V and 1 base from J, leaving 13 bases between.